The rows below give T cell receptor beta chains drawn from one sample of a study of blood T cell repertoires in COVID-19. Profiled with immunoSEQ multiplex PCR; TCRdb holds only in-frame clones, not every one. Of tens of thousands of clones listed, around 86% are singletons. Sequencing was performed on peripheral blood. The receptors were gathered from a man in his forties with COVID-19, enrolled during active disease. Both conserved end residues are trimmed from each CDR3. The D gene is left open where the match is weak.

TRBV5-1	TRBD2	TRBJ2-3	ASSLGPGTSRSDTQY
TRBV10-3	TRBD1	TRBJ1-1	AISEATGVTEAF
TRBV18	TRBD2	TRBJ2-7	ASSPGTSDEQY
TRBV9	TRBD1	TRBJ1-1	ASSKRTGDRMGNTEAF
TRBV3-1/TRBV3-2	TRBD1	TRBJ2-6	ASSRTGGDSGANVLT
TRBV28	.	TRBJ1-6	ASRPQGNPYNSPLH
TRBV5-1	TRBD1	TRBJ2-7	ASSWGTGDYEQY
TRBV5-6	TRBD2	TRBJ2-1	ASSRLAGGVNEQF
TRBV5-6	.	TRBJ1-3	ASSSTGIGNTIY
TRBV5-1	.	TRBJ2-1	ASSLSVSNEQF
TRBV19	TRBD1	TRBJ2-2	AIQGTGGTGELF
TRBV10-1	.	TRBJ2-3	ASSDGADTQY
TRBV4-1	TRBD2	TRBJ2-1	ASSQEAGGVGEQF